The next 25 T cell receptor beta chains were all read from a single sample in a study of cytomegalovirus exposure and HLA in healthy donors. PCR amplification relied on 60 Vbeta primers (plus 13 Jbeta primers). Produced via immunoSEQ multiplex PCR; TCRdb's table is partial and in-frame only. The table has 100,000 to 150,000 clones, around 80% seen once. Specimen: PBMCs. Every receptor here comes from a woman aged 40-49 years in good health and CMV-seronegative.

The chain has TRBV4-2 and TRBJ2-2, with TRBD1 as a possible D gene (6 bases). Germline V gene data show CDR1 as LGHNA and CDR2 as YNFKEQ. Trimming shortened V by 0 bases and J by 2 bases, and 10 bases separated the two germline ends. CDR3 length equals 16 residues. The CDR3 bases are TGTGCCAGCAGCCAAGATCTAGGGACAAACACCGGGGAGCTGTTTTTT. This gives the protein CASSQDLGTNTGELFF.

This clone was seen a few times. V gene TRBV19 combines with J gene TRBJ2-5; TRBD1 aligns across 9 bases. After removal of 5 bases from V and 2 bases from J, the junction contained 9 bases not matched to a gene. The CDR3 runs 16 residues. Germline CDR1 LNHDA, CDR2 SQIVND (reference sequence). CDR3 sequence (DNA): TGTGCCAGTAGTCAACGTGGGACAGGGCGGCAAGAGACCCAGTACTTC. Its protein is CASSQRGTGRQETQYF.

In its sample, this clone was seen a few times. An end of the junction does not agree with germline; a read error may underlie this. This chain connects TRBV28 to TRBJ2-6, with D possibly being TRBD2 (6 bases). Germline-derived CDR1 and CDR2 are MDHEN and SYDVKM. CDR3 length equals 17 residues. The CDR3 protein is CASSTPRGTSGANGLTF. In DNA form, the CDR3 reads TGTGCCAGCAGTACCCCTCGGGGGACCTCTGGGGCCAACGGCCTGACTTTC.

The J gene is TRBJ1-1, the V gene TRBV7-9; 7 nucleotides line up with TRBD1. Germline loops: CDR1 SEHNR, CDR2 FQNEAQ (reference sequence). The V gene end was trimmed by 4 bases and the J gene end by 11 bases; junction bases not matched to a gene: 7. This CDR3 comprises 12 residues. The CDR3 DNA sequence: TGTGCCAGCAGCTCTTCAGGGGGAGACGCTTTCTTT. Amino acid sequence: CASSSSGGDAFF.

V and J are TRBV27 and TRBJ2-3; D might be TRBD2 (7 bases). Germline loops: CDR1 MNHEY, CDR2 SMNVEV (reference sequence). V was pared by 7 bases and J by 6 bases, with 14 bases between. This CDR3 spans 13 amino acids. Written as DNA, the CDR3 is TGTGCCAGCACCGCCCCGGGGGGCGATACGCAGTATTTT. Translation: CASTAPGGDTQYF.

The gene calls are TRBV10-2 and TRBJ2-3; 10 bases are a match to TRBD2. This CDR3 has 16 amino acids. V shed 11 bases, J shed 2 bases, and the junction held 13 bases outside the gene matches. In germline, CDR1 is WSHSY, CDR2 SAAADI. CDR3 sequence reads: CAGKLGLADYTDTQYF. CDR3 nucleotides: TGCGCCGGAAAGCTTGGACTAGCGGATTACACAGATACGCAGTATTTT.

The V and J genes are TRBV9 and TRBJ2-7; no clear D gene. Trimming removed 0 bases at V and 6 bases at J, with 10 bases between. The CDR3 is made up of 13 amino acids. The germline V gene encodes CDR1 SGDLS and CDR2 YYNGEE. The CDR3 loop reads CASSVGLLSEQYF. The CDR3, as DNA: TGTGCCAGCAGCGTAGGCTTGTTGAGCGAGCAGTACTTC. Complete variable domain (other parts from reference TRBV9 and TRBJ2-7): DSGVTQTPKHLITATGQRVTLRCSPRSGDLSVYWYQQSLDQGLQFLIQYYNGEERAKGNILERFSAQQFPDLHSELNLSSLELGDSALYFCASSVGLLSEQYFGPGTRLTVT.

The chain recombines TRBV6-1 with TRBJ1-5; D unclear. CDR3 length: 13 residues. V shed 6 bases and J shed 2 bases, with 8 bases lying between them. Germline V CDR1 and CDR2: MNHNS, SASEGT. This CDR3 reads CASRDGGNQPQHF. DNA of the CDR3: TGTGCCAGCAGGGACGGGGGCAATCAGCCCCAGCATTTT.

The gene calls are TRBV5-1 and TRBJ2-1; D is unclear. There are 12 residues in the CDR3. The V gene lost 0 bases and the J gene lost 6 bases, with 4 bases spanning the gap. Germline V gives CDR1 SGHRS, CDR2 YFSETQ. CDR3 sequence: CASSLDSNEQFF. In DNA form, the CDR3 reads TGCGCCAGCAGCTTGGACTCCAATGAGCAGTTCTTC.

The chain couples TRBV28 to TRBJ2-5, with D uncertain. The J call may be wrong; the DNA end is better matched by TRBJ2-7. Germline loops: CDR1 MDHEN, CDR2 SYDVKM. The CDR3 consists of 11 residues. The CDR3 nucleotides read TGTGCCAGCAGTCTGAACTACGAGCAGTACTTC. The encoded protein is CASSLNYEQYF.

The chain carries TRBV11-2 and TRBJ1-6, with TRBD1 identical over 8 bases. The ends lost 5 bases at V and 8 bases at J; junction bases unmatched: 2. The CDR3 length is 13 residues. Germline values: CDR1 SGHAT, CDR2 FQNNGV. The CDR3 loop reads CASSQTGDSPLHF. CDR3 nucleotides: TGTGCCAGCAGCCAGACAGGGGATTCACCCCTCCACTTT.

This clone was found once. The chain recombines TRBV5-8 with TRBJ2-5; the D is unclear. The CDR3 consists of 15 residues. Per germline, CDR1 SGHTS and CDR2 YDEGEE. V dropped 0 bases and J dropped 2 bases, with 11 bases sitting between them. CDR3 region: CASSLVWAEQETQYF. CDR3 nucleotide sequence: TGTGCCAGCAGCTTGGTCTGGGCAGAGCAAGAGACCCAGTACTTC.

The chain employs TRBV5-1 and TRBJ1-1, with TRBD1 matching 11 bases. The CDR3 spans 14 residues. Trimming cost V 6 bases and J 4 bases; bases outside gene matches: 5. In germline, CDR1 is SGHRS, CDR2 YFSETQ. CDR3 loop: CASISGTGGTEAFF. CDR3 sequence (DNA): TGCGCCAGCATCTCCGGGACAGGGGGCACTGAAGCTTTCTTT.

The chain joins TRBV7-2 to TRBJ2-2, with TRBD2 as a possible D gene (5 bases). The germline CDR1 and CDR2 sequences are SGHTA and FQGNSA. The CDR3 length is 17 residues. The germline V and J ends were trimmed by 5 bases and 5 bases, with 21 bases remaining between them. CDR3 coding DNA: TGTGCCAGCAGCAAAACCGGGTACCCTCCGGGGACCGGGGAGCTGTTTTTT. This translates into CASSKTGYPPGTGELFF.

To note about this clone: The junction does not match germline at one end; this may be a read error. The chain recombines TRBV4-2 with TRBJ2-6, with 9 bases lining up with TRBD1. Germline-derived CDR1 and CDR2 are LGHNA and YNFKEQ. The CDR3 totals 16 residues. The CDR3 bases are TGTGCCAGCAGGGCAACAGGGGGCACCGGGGCCAACGGCCTGACTTTC. Translation gives CASRATGGTGANGLTF.

The chain employs TRBV7-3 and TRBJ2-1, with 7 bases identical to TRBD2. With V trimmed by 1 base and J by 5 bases, 14 bases remained unmatched. The length of the CDR3 is 18 residues. CDR1 and CDR2 (germline): SGHTA, FQGTGA. CDR3: CASSLNMASGPLNNEQFF. The CDR3 nucleotides are TGTGCCAGCAGCTTAAATATGGCTAGCGGACCCCTAAACAATGAGCAGTTCTTC.

This chain joins TRBV11-2 and TRBJ2-2; D is possibly TRBD2 (6 bases). Germline CDR1 and CDR2: SGHAT and FQNNGV. V lost 0 bases and J 0 bases, leaving 17 bases between the germline ends. This CDR3 region has 19 residues. The CDR3 sequence: CASSLDPPGRYANTGELFF. The CDR3 bases are TGTGCCAGCAGCTTAGATCCCCCAGGGAGGTACGCGAACACCGGGGAGCTGTTTTTT.

V usage is TRBV18 and J usage is TRBJ2-2; D not certain. The germline CDR1 and CDR2 sequences are KGHSH and LQKENI. There are 16 residues in the CDR3. The ends were cut back, 3 bases at V and 5 bases at J, with 16 bases in the middle. The CDR3: CASSPHAPPETGELFF. CDR3 bases: TGTGCCAGCTCACCCCACGCCCCCCCTGAGACCGGGGAGCTGTTTTTT. The whole variable domain, remainder taken from reference TRBV18 and TRBJ2-2, is NAGVMQNPRHLVRRRGQEARLRCSPMKGHSHVYWYRQLPEEGLKFMVYLQKENIIDESGMPKERFSAEFPKEGPSILRIQQVVRGDSAAYFCASSPHAPPETGELFFGEGSRLTVL.

This rearrangement joins TRBV28 to TRBJ2-2; D uncertain. The V end lost 3 bases, the J end lost 1 base, and 6 bases lay between the germline ends. The CDR3 totals 14 residues. The V gene's germline CDR1 is MDHEN and CDR2 SYDVKM. The CDR3 sequence: CASSLQVNTGELFF. As DNA, the CDR3 is TGTGCCAGCAGTTTGCAGGTGAACACCGGGGAGCTGTTTTTT. Full variable domain (remainder filled in from reference TRBV28 and TRBJ2-2): DVKVTQSSRYLVKRTGEKVFLECVQDMDHENMFWYRQDPGLGLRLIYFSYDVKMKEKGDIPEGYSVSREKKERFSLILESASTNQTSMYLCASSLQVNTGELFFGEGSRLTVL.

The chain uses TRBV27 and TRBJ2-5; TRBD1 might be the D (5 bases). In germline, CDR1 is MNHEY, CDR2 SMNVEV (reference sequence). The CDR3 consists of 13 residues. Trimming cost V 3 bases and J 1 base, with 6 bases left between them. CDR3 nucleotides: TGTGCCAGCAGTTTCCAGGGCCAAGAGACCCAGTACTTC. As protein: CASSFQGQETQYF.

Worth noting for this clone: A junction boundary mismatches the germline segment, possibly from a read error. The sample carries other DNA sequences with the same CDR3. The V gene is TRBV9, the J gene TRBJ1-1; maybe TRBD1 (6 bases). CDR1 is SGDLS and CDR2 is YYNGEE in the germline V gene. CDR3 length equals 12 residues. DNA for the CDR3: TGTGCCAGCGGGACATCGAACACTGAGGCTTTCTTT. Translated: CASGTSNTEAFF. The full variable domain, in which reference TRBV9 and TRBJ1-1 provide the parts outside the CDR3, is DSGVTQTPKHLITATGQRVTLRCSPRSGDLSVYWYQQSLDQGLQFLIQYYNGEERAKGNILERFSAQQFPDLHSELNLSSLELGDSALYFCASGTSNTEAFFGQGTRLTVV.

This clone appeared once. The chain joins TRBV5-5 to TRBJ1-1; D is ambiguous. The germline V gene has CDR1 SGHKS and CDR2 YYEKEE (reference sequence). The length of the CDR3 is 14 residues. Trimming stripped 1 base from V and 6 bases from J, with 13 bases between. CDR3 region: CASSLSDISPEAFF. In DNA, the CDR3 is TGTGCCAGCAGCTTGTCCGACATCTCACCTGAAGCTTTCTTT.

The V and J genes are TRBV5-1 and TRBJ2-7, with D perhaps TRBD1 (5 bases). V shed 4 bases and J shed 2 bases, with 25 bases lying between them. Looked up from germline, CDR1 is SGHRS and CDR2 is YFSETQ. The CDR3 runs to 18 residues. DNA for the CDR3: TGCGCCAGCAGCCAGCGTGTAGGTCGTGGGGCGAGAGCCTACGAGCAGTACTTC. Translating it yields CASSQRVGRGARAYEQYF.

This chain links TRBV5-1 with TRBJ1-2, with D possibly matching TRBD1 (5 bases). Germline V lookup: CDR1 SGHRS, CDR2 YFSETQ. The V end lost 1 base, the J end lost 4 bases, and 23 bases lay between the germline ends. This CDR3 contains 18 residues. The CDR3 DNA reads TGCGCCAGCAGCTTGTCGTGGGGCTCGGACGTCTCAACCTATGGCTACACCTTC. Translation gives CASSLSWGSDVSTYGYTF.

The chain is built from TRBV7-3 and TRBJ2-5; TRBD1 is a possible D gene (5 bases). Germline CDR1 is SGHTA and CDR2 is FQGTGA. The CDR3 has 13 residues. The germline V and J ends were trimmed by 5 bases and 5 bases, with 12 bases remaining between them. This CDR3 is CASSPDSRETQYF. The CDR3 coding sequence is TGTGCCAGCAGCCCAGACAGCCGGGAGACCCAGTACTTC.